Each of the 29 T cell receptor beta chains below was sequenced from the same sample in a study of control samples from healthy donors and cancer patients. Libraries were prepared by immunoSEQ multiplex PCR; TCRdb keeps only in-frame clonotypes and omits some of them. Of about 170,000 clones in the sample, 94% are singletons; the top ten hold 1.3%. The sequencing sample was made of blood. The receptors stem from a woman between 18 and 29 years old in good health.

This chain joins TRBV9 and TRBJ2-1; 10 nucleotides align to TRBD1. Trimming took 2 bases from V and 8 from J; bases not matched to a gene: 16. The CDR3 sequence is 18 residues long. The germline V gene encodes CDR1 SGDLS and CDR2 YYNGEE. The CDR3 is CASSVPNTGTGVGDEQFF. CDR3 coding DNA: TGTGCCAGCAGCGTTCCTAATACCGGGACAGGGGTCGGTGATGAGCAGTTCTTC.

V gene TRBV2 combines with J gene TRBJ2-1; 9 bases are shared with TRBD2. This CDR3 region has 16 residues. Trimming removed 0 bases from V and 7 bases from J; junction bases left unmatched: 7. Germline V CDR1 and CDR2: SNHLY, FYNNEI. The CDR3 DNA reads TGTGCCAGCAGTGAAGCACGGAGCGGGAGGTTAAATGAGCAGTTCTTC. It yields the protein CASSEARSGRLNEQFF.

CDR3 nucleotide sequence: TGTGCCAGCAGCTTGGACAGGAGCTCCTACGAGCAGTACTTC. Its translation is CASSLDRSSYEQYF. The chain links TRBV5-4 to TRBJ2-7; D might be TRBD1 (5 bases). The CDR3 spans 14 residues. Germline-derived CDR1 and CDR2 are SGHNT and YYREEE (reference sequence). Trimming cost V 0 bases and J 0 bases, with 7 bases left between them.

The V call is TRBV5-5, the J call TRBJ1-1; D remains ambiguous. CDR3 length: 16 amino acids. The V and J ends lost 1 base and 4 bases respectively, with 17 bases between them. Germline CDR1 reads SGHKS; CDR2 reads YYEKEE (reference sequence). The CDR3 DNA sequence: TGTGCCAGCAGCTTGATTCTTCTTCGGTGGACCACTGAAGCTTTCTTT. Protein product: CASSLILLRWTTEAFF.

This chain connects TRBV6-5 to TRBJ2-1; the D is unclear. The CDR3 covers 14 residues. V was clipped by 4 bases and J by 0 bases, with 7 bases between them. Per the germline V gene, CDR1 is MNHEY and CDR2 is SVGAGI. CDR3 in amino acids: CASSLESSYNEQFF. The CDR3 DNA reads TGTGCCAGCAGTTTAGAAAGCTCCTACAATGAGCAGTTCTTC.

The chain uses TRBV25-1 and TRBJ2-5, with unresolved D. The germline gives CDR1 MGHDK, CDR2 SYGVNS. This CDR3 region has 15 residues. The V end was cut by 0 bases, the J end by 3 bases, with 11 bases between. The chain's CDR3 is CASSEYVGSEETQYF. CDR3 nucleotide sequence: TGTGCCAGCAGTGAATATGTAGGTAGTGAAGAGACCCAGTACTTC. Looking up the rest from reference TRBV25-1 and TRBJ2-5 gives the full variable domain: EADIYQTPRYLVIGTGKKITLECSQTMGHDKMYWYQQDPGMELHLIHYSYGVNSTEKGDLSSESTVSRIRTEHFPLTLESARPSHTSQYLCASSEYVGSEETQYFGPGTRLLVL.

The chain is built from TRBV6-5 and TRBJ1-5; D uncertain. The CDR3 runs 12 residues. The V end was cut by 6 bases, the J end by 4 bases, with 7 bases between. Germline assignment: CDR1 MNHEY and CDR2 SVGAGI. The CDR3 nucleotides read TGTGCCAGCAGCCGCGATAATCAGCCCCAGCATTTT. Translation: CASSRDNQPQHF.

The chain employs TRBV10-1 and TRBJ2-5; D call uncertain. The germline CDR1 and CDR2 sequences are WNHNN and SYGVQD (reference sequence). CDR3 length: 12 residues. This CDR3 is CAEHDHQETQYF. As DNA, the CDR3 is TGCGCGGAGCATGACCATCAAGAGACCCAGTACTTC.

Concerning this clone: This same CDR3 is encoded by further DNA sequences in the sample. The chain is built from TRBV28 and TRBJ2-5; D possibly corresponds to TRBD1 (6 bases). V lost 3 bases, J lost 1 base, and 9 bases lay in between. The CDR3 runs to 14 residues. Looked up from germline, CDR1 is MDHEN and CDR2 is SYDVKM. This CDR3 is CASSFGGLQETQYF. In nucleotides, the CDR3 is TGTGCCAGCAGTTTTGGGGGCCTCCAAGAGACCCAGTACTTC.

The rearrangement uses TRBV5-1 and TRBJ1-3, with D hard to call. This CDR3 is built from 14 residues. Germline CDR1 SGHRS, CDR2 YFSETQ. The V and J ends lost 1 base and 5 bases respectively, with 10 bases between them. CDR3 in amino acids: CASSLSPDRNTIYF. In DNA form, the CDR3 reads TGCGCCAGCAGCTTGTCCCCAGACCGAAACACCATATATTTT.

The chain is built from TRBV15 and TRBJ2-3; tentative D call: TRBD2 (5 bases). The V end lost 0 bases, the J end lost 8 bases, and 15 bases lay between the germline ends. CDR3 size: 15 residues. Germline V gives CDR1 LNHNV, CDR2 YYDKDF (reference sequence). The CDR3 reads CATSRDLRVEGTQYF. The CDR3 DNA reads TGTGCCACCAGCAGAGATCTTAGGGTTGAGGGTACGCAGTATTTT.

CDR3 region: CASSEGATDLYGYTF. In DNA form, the CDR3 reads TGTGCCAGCAGCGAGGGCGCGACAGACCTCTATGGCTACACCTTC. The genes are TRBV5-5 and TRBJ1-2, with a possible D match to TRBD1 (5 bases). V gave up 4 bases and J gave up 4 bases, with 17 bases separating them. Germline CDR1 and CDR2: SGHKS and YYEKEE (reference sequence). CDR3 size: 15 residues.

The rearrangement joins TRBV10-3 to TRBJ1-5; unclear D gene. CDR3 length equals 14 residues. Germline V lookup: CDR1 ENHRY, CDR2 SYGVKD. Trimming removed 2 bases from V and 7 bases from J, with 12 bases in between. The CDR3 bases are TGTGCCATCAGTGAGGGAGGGTTGGGCCAGCCCCAGCATTTT. It encodes CAISEGGLGQPQHF.

The CDR3 region is CASNGRGAVYEQYF. CDR3 nucleotides: TGTGCCAGCAATGGGAGGGGCGCGGTCTACGAGCAGTACTTC. The rearrangement joins TRBV28 to TRBJ2-7, with TRBD2 identical over 7 bases. Germline CDR1 and CDR2: MDHEN and SYDVKM. The CDR3 sequence is 14 residues long. Trimming took 7 bases from V and 3 from J; bases not matched to a gene: 9.

This chain joins TRBV6-5 and TRBJ1-1, with a tentative D call TRBD1 (5 bases). Germline V CDR1 and CDR2: MNHEY, SVGAGI. The length of the CDR3 is 12 residues. V was shortened by 4 bases and J by 8 bases, with 11 bases between the two germline ends. The CDR3 nucleotides are TGTGCCAGCAGTTCGCCAGGGAGGGAAGCTTTCTTT. This sequence encodes CASSSPGREAFF.

The chain recombines TRBV29-1 with TRBJ2-4; TRBD1 matches at 7 bases. The CDR3 spans 11 residues. Unmatched junction bases numbered 10, after V lost 4 bases and J lost 16 bases. Germline assignment: CDR1 SQVTM and CDR2 ANQGSEA. CDR3 DNA: TGCAGCGTTGGGGAGACAGGGCAAGAATACTTC. Translating gives CSVGETGQEYF.

The chain is built from TRBV6-5 and TRBJ1-1; D uncertain. Germline loops: CDR1 MNHEY, CDR2 SVGAGI. V was shortened by 2 bases and J by 1 base, with 5 bases between the two germline ends. The CDR3 has 13 amino acids. In DNA form, the CDR3 reads TGTGCCAGCAGTTACAGGCGGAACACTGAAGCTTTCTTT. Protein sequence: CASSYRRNTEAFF.

This rearrangement joins TRBV6-6 to TRBJ2-7; unclear D gene. The CDR3 sequence is 15 residues long. Between the trimmed V and J ends, which lost 4 bases and 2 bases, there was a span of 15 bases. Germline V gives CDR1 MNHNY, CDR2 SVGAGI (reference sequence). The CDR3 loop reads CASSSDSLTTYEQYF. As DNA, the CDR3 is TGTGCCAGCAGTTCGGATTCCTTAACTACCTACGAGCAGTACTTC.

V is TRBV6-2 or TRBV6-3 and J is TRBJ2-7; the D gene is possibly TRBD1 (6 bases). Germline CDR1 MNHEY, CDR2 SVGEGT. V was clipped by 6 bases and J by 1 base, with 19 bases between them. The CDR3 sequence is 16 residues long. The CDR3 nucleotides read TGTGCCAGCAGCTCCGTCAGACAGGTTTATTCCTACGAGCAGTACTTC. Translated, it gives CASSSVRQVYSYEQYF.

J is TRBJ1-1 and V is TRBV7-2; D may be TRBD1 (6 bases). Germline assignment: CDR1 SGHTA and CDR2 FQGNSA. The CDR3 is made up of 14 amino acids. Between the trimmed V and J ends, which lost 5 bases and 0 bases, there was a span of 10 bases. CDR3 sequence (DNA): TGTGCCAGCAGCATCGACAGGATGAACACTGAAGCTTTCTTT. Amino acid sequence: CASSIDRMNTEAFF. Based on the CDR3 plus reference TRBV7-2 and TRBJ1-1, the full variable domain is GAGVSQSPSNKVTEKGKDVELRCDPISGHTALYWYRQSLGQGLEFLIYFQGNSAPDKSGLPSDRFSAERTGGSVSTLTIQRTQQEDSAVYLCASSIDRMNTEAFFGQGTRLTVV.

CDR3 amino acids: CASSLERPPGVGTEAFF. The CDR3 region has the DNA TGTGCCAGCAGCTTAGAACGTCCTCCAGGGGTAGGAACTGAAGCTTTCTTT. The chain couples TRBV11-3 to TRBJ1-1; possibly TRBD1 for D (6 bases). CDR1 and CDR2 (germline): SGHNT, YENEEA. The CDR3 is 17 residues long. V lost 0 bases and J 5 bases, leaving 19 bases between the germline ends.

Details on this clone: A junction boundary mismatches the germline segment, possibly from a read error. V gene TRBV6-6 combines with J gene TRBJ1-1; no reliable D call. This CDR3 spans 11 amino acids. Germline CDR1 is MNHNY and CDR2 is SVGAGI (reference sequence). The CDR3 bases are TGCGGTACTTTCATGAACACTGAAGCTTTCTTT. Residues: CGTFMNTEAFF.

The chain recombines TRBV4-3 with TRBJ1-1; D may be TRBD1 (6 bases). Germline assignment: CDR1 LGHNA and CDR2 YSLEER. The V and J ends lost 0 bases and 0 bases respectively, with 8 bases between them. The CDR3 has 15 residues. The CDR3 here is CASSQDEGVNTEAFF. CDR3 bases: TGCGCCAGCAGCCAAGATGAGGGGGTGAACACTGAAGCTTTCTTT.

The rearrangement uses TRBV20-1 and TRBJ1-1; D may be TRBD1 (6 bases). V was trimmed by 3 bases and J by 8 bases, leaving 10 bases between them. Per the germline V gene, CDR1 is DFQATT and CDR2 is SNEGSKA (reference sequence). The CDR3 has 11 amino acids. The CDR3 reads CSASDRFEAFF. The CDR3 DNA is TGCAGTGCTAGTGACAGGTTCGAAGCTTTCTTT.

The chain employs TRBV29-1 and TRBJ2-3, with D possibly matching TRBD1 (5 bases). Trimming removed 2 bases at V and 5 bases at J, with 8 bases between. The V gene's germline CDR1 is SQVTM and CDR2 ANQGSEA. CDR3 size: 12 residues. The CDR3 DNA sequence: TGCAGCGTTGAAAGGGGTGGAGATACGCAGTATTTT. The encoded protein is CSVERGGDTQYF.

This clone was recorded only once. This chain uses TRBV29-1 with TRBJ1-1; no firm D call. The length of the CDR3 is 11 residues. Germline V CDR1 and CDR2: SQVTM, ANQGSEA. Trimming shortened V by 2 bases and J by 4 bases, and 5 bases separated the two germline ends. The CDR3 coding sequence is TGCAGCGTTGAAACGAGCACTGAAGCTTTCTTT. It specifies CSVETSTEAFF.

The rearrangement uses TRBV19 and TRBJ1-1; 12 bases agree with TRBD1. Germline loops: CDR1 LNHDA, CDR2 SQIVND (reference sequence). The J segment lost 4 bases and the V segment lost 1 base, leaving 1 base of the junction unmatched. The CDR3 totals 15 residues. CDR3 region: CASSIGDRGLTEAFF. CDR3 nucleotides: TGTGCCAGTAGTATAGGGGACAGGGGGCTCACTGAAGCTTTCTTT.

The V and J genes are TRBV25-1 and TRBJ2-3; 10 bases agree with TRBD2. The CDR3 consists of 14 residues. Germline lookup yields CDR1 MGHDK and CDR2 SYGVNS. After removal of 2 bases from V and 5 bases from J, the junction contained 1 base not matched to a gene. CDR3 in amino acids: CASSELAGVDTQYF. The CDR3 DNA reads as TGTGCCAGCAGTGAACTAGCGGGGGTAGATACGCAGTATTTT.

The CDR3 protein is CASSLADRRMEAFF. The CDR3 nucleotides are TGTGCCAGCAGCTTAGCGGACCGCCGGATGGAAGCTTTCTTT. The chain joins TRBV11-2 to TRBJ1-1; D not certain. V lost 1 base, J lost 8 bases, and 14 bases lay in between. CDR3 size: 14 residues. CDR1 SGHAT and CDR2 FQNNGV come from the germline V gene.